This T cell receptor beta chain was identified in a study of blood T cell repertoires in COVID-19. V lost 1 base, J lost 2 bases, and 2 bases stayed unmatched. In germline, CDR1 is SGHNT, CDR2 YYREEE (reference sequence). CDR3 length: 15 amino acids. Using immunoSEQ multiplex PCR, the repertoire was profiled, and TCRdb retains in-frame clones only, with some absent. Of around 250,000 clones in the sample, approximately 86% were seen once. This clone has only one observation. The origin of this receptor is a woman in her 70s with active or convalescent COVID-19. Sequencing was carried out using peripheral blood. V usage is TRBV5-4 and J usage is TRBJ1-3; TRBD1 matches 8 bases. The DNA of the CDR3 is TGTGCCAGCAGCTTGATGGGACAGGCTGGAAACACCATATATTTT. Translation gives CASSLMGQAGNTIYF. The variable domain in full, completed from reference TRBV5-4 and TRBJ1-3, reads ETGVTQSPTHLIKTRGQQVTLRCSSQSGHNTVSWYQQALGQGPQFIFQYYREEENGRGNFPPRFSGLQFPNYSSELNVNALELDDSALYLCASSLMGQAGNTIYFGEGSWLTVV.